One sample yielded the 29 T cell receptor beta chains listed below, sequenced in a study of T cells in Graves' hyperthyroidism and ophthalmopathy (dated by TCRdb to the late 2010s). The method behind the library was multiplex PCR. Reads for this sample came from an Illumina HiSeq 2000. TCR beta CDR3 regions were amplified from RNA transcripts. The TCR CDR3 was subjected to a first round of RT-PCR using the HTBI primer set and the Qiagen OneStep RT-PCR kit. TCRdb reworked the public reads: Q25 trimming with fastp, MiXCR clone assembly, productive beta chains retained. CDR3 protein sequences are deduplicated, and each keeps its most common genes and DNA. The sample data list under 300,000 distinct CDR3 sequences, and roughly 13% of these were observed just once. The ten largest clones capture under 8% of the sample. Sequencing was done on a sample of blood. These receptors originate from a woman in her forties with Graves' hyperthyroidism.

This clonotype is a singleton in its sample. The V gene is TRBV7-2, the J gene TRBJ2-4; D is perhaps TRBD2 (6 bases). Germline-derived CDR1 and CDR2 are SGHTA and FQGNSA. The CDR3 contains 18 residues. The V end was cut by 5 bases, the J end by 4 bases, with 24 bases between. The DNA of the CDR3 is TGTGCCAGCAGCCAAGATCCATTTCTGGGACTGACTAAAAACATTCAGTACTTC. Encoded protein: CASSQDPFLGLTKNIQYF.

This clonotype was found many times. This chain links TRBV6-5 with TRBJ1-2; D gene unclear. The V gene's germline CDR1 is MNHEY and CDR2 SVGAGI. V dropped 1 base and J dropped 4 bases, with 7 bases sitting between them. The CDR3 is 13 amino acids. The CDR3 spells CASSYWQSYGYTF. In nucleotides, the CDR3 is TGTGCCAGCAGTTACTGGCAGAGCTATGGCTACACCTTC.

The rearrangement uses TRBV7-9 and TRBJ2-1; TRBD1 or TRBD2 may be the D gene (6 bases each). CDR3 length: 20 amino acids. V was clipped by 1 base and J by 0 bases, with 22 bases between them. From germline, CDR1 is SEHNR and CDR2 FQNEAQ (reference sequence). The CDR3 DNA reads TGTGCCAGCAGCTTAGGTGGGGGTAGGGGGACTGGAAGCTCCTACAATGAGCAGTTCTTC. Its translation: CASSLGGGRGTGSSYNEQFF.

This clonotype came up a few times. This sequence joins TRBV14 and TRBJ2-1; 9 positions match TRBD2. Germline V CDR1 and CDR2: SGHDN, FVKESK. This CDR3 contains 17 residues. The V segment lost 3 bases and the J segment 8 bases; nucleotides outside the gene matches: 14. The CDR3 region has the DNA TGTGCCAGCAGCCAGGGAAGGATAGCGGGGGCACGGGATGAGCAGTTCTTC. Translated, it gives CASSQGRIAGARDEQFF.

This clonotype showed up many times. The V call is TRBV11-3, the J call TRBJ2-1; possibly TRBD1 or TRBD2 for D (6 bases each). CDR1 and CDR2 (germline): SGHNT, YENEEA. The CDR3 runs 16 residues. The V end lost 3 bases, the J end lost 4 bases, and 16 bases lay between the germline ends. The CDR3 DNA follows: TGTGCCAGCAGCTTGAGGGGGGTGGCGGGTTACAATGAGCAGTTCTTC. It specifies CASSLRGVAGYNEQFF.

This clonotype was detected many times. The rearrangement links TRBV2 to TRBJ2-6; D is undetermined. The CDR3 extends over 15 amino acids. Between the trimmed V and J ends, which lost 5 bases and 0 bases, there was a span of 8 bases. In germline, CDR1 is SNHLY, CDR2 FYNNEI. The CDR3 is CASSSFSSGANVLTF. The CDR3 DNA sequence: TGTGCCAGCAGTTCATTTTCCTCTGGGGCCAACGTCCTGACTTTC.

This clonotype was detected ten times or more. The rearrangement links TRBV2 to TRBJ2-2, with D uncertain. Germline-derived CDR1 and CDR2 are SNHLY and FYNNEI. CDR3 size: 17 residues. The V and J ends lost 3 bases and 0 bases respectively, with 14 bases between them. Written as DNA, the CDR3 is TGTGCCAGCAGTGATGCCCCCCTTGAGCCGAACACCGGGGAGCTGTTTTTT. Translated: CASSDAPLEPNTGELFF.

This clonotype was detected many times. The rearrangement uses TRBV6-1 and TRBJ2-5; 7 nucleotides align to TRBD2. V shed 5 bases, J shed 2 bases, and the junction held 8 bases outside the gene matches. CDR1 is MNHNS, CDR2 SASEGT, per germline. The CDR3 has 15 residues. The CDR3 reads CASSSQAGRQETQYF. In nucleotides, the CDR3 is TGTGCCAGCAGTTCCCAAGCGGGGAGGCAAGAGACCCAGTACTTC.

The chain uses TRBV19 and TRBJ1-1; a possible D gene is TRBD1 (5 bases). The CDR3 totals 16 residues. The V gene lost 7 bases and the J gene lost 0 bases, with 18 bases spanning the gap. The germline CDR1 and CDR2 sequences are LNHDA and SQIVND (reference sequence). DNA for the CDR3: TGTGCCAGTATCCTCACACCGGGGGGACTGAACACTGAAGCTTTCTTT. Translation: CASILTPGGLNTEAFF.

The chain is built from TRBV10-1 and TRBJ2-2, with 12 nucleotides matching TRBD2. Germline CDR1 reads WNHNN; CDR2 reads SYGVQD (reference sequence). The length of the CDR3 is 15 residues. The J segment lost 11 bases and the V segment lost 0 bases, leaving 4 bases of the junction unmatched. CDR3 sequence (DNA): TGCGCCAGCAGTGAGTCGACTAGCGGGAGAAGTGAGCTGTTTTTT. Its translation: CASSESTSGRSELFF.

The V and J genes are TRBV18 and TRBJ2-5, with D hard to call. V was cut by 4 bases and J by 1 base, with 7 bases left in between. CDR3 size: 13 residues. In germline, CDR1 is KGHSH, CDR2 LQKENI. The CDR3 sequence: CASSRRLQETQYF. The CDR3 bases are TGTGCCAGCTCACGACGGCTCCAAGAGACCCAGTACTTC.

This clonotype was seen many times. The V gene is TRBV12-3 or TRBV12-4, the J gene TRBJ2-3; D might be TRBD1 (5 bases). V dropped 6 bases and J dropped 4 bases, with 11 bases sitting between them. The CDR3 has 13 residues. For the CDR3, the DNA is TGTGCCAGCAGCCAGAGACAGTCAGATACGCAGTATTTT. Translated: CASSQRQSDTQYF.

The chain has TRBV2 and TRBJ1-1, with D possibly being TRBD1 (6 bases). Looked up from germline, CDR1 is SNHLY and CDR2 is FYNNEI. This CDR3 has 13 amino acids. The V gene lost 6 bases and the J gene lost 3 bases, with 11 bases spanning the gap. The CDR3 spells CASRPAGDTEAFF. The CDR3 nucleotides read TGTGCCAGCAGGCCAGCAGGGGACACTGAAGCTTTCTTT.

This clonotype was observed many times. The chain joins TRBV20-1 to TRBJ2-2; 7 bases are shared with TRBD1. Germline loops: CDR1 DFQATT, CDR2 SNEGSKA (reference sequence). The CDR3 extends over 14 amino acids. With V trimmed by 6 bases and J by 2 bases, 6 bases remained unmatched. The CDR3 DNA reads TGCAGTGCAATAGGGACAGATAACACCGGGGAGCTGTTTTTT. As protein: CSAIGTDNTGELFF.

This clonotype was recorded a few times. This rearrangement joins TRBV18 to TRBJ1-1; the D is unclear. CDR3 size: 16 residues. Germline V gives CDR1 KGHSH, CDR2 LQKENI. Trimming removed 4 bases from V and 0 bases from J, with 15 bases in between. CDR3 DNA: TGTGCCAGCTCACTTTCATACGACTCCTTGAACACTGAAGCTTTCTTT. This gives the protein CASSLSYDSLNTEAFF.

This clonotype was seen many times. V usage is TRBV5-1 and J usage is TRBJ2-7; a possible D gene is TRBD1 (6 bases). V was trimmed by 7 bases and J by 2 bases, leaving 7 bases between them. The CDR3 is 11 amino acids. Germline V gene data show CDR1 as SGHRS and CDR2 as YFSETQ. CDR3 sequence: CASRDTYEQYF. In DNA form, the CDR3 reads TGCGCCAGCCGGGACACCTACGAGCAGTACTTC.

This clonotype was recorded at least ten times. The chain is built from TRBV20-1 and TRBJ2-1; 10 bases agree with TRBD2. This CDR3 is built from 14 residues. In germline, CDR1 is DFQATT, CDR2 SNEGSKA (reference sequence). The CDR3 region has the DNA TGCAGCCTCTCCGGGAGGACTAGCGGCAATGAGCAGTTCTTC. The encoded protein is CSLSGRTSGNEQFF.

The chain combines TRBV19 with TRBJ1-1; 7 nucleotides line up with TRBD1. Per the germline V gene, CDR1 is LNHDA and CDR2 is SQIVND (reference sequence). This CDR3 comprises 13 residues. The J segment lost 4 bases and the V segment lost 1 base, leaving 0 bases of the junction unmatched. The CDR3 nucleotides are TGTGCCAGTAGTATAGGGACAGGCACTGAAGCTTTCTTT. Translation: CASSIGTGTEAFF.

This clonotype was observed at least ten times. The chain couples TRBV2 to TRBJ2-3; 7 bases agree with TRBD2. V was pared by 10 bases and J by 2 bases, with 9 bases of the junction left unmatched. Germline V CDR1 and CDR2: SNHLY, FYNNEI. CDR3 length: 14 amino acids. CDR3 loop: CATEGLADTDTQYF. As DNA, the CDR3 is TGTGCCACCGAGGGGCTAGCGGACACAGATACGCAGTATTTT.

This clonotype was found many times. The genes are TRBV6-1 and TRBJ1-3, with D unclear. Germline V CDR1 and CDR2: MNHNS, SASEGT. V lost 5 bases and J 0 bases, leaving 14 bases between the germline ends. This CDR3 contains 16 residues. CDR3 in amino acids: CASSFSYDNSGNTIYF. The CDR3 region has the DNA TGTGCCAGCAGTTTTTCTTATGACAACTCTGGAAACACCATATATTTT.

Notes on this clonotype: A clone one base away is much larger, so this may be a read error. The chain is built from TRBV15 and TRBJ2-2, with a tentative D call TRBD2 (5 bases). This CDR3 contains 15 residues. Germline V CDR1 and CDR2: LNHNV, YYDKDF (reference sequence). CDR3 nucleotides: TGTGCCACCCACCAAGAGACAACGAACACCGGGGAGCTGTCTTTT. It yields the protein CATHQETTNTGELSF.

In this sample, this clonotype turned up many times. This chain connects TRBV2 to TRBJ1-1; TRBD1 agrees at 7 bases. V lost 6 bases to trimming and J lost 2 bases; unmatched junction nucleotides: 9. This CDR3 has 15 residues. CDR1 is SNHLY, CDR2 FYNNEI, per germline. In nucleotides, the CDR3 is TGTGCCAGCAGCAGGACAGGATCCTTTAACACTGAAGCTTTCTTT. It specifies CASSRTGSFNTEAFF. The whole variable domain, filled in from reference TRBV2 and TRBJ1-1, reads EPEVTQTPSHQVTQMGQEVILRCVPISNHLYFYWYRQILGQKVEFLVSFYNNEISEKSEIFDDQFSVERPDGSNFTLKIRSTKLEDSAMYFCASSRTGSFNTEAFFGQGTRLTVV.

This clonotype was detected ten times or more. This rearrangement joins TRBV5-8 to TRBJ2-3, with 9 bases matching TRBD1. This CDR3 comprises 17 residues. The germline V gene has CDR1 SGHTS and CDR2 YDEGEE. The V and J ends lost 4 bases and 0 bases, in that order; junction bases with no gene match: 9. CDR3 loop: CASSHSGTGFSTDTQYF. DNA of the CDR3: TGTGCCAGCAGCCACAGCGGGACAGGGTTTAGCACAGATACGCAGTATTTT.

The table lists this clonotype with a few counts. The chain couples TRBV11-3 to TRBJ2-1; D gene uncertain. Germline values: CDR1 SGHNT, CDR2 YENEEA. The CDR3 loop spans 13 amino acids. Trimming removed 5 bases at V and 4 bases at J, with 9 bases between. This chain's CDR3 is CASSRVSYNEQFF. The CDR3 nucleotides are TGTGCCAGCAGCAGGGTTTCTTACAATGAGCAGTTCTTC.

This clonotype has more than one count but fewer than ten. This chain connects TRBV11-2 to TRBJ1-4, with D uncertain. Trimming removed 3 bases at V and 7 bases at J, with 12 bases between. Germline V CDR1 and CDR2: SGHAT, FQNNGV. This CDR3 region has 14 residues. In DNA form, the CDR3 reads TGTGCCAGCAGCTTTTGGGAAGGTAGTGAAAAACTGTTTTTT. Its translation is CASSFWEGSEKLFF.

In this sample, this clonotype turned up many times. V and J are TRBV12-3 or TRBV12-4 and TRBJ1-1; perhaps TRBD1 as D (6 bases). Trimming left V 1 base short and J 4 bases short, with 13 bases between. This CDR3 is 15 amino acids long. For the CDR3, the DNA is TGTGCCAGCAGTTTAGAGGGGGGGCGGTTCACTGAAGCTTTCTTT. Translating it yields CASSLEGGRFTEAFF.

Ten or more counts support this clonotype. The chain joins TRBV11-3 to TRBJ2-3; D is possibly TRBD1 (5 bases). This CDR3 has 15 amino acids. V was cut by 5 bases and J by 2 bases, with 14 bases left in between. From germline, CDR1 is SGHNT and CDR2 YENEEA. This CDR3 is CASSLKDIITDTQYF. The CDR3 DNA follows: TGTGCCAGCAGCCTAAAGGACATTATCACAGATACGCAGTATTTT.

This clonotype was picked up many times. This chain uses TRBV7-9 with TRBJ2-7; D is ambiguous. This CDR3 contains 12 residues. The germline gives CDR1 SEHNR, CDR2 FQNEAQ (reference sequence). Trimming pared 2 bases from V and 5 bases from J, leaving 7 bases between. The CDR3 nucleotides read TGTGCCAGCAGCTTAATGAGAAACGAGCAGTACTTC. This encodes CASSLMRNEQYF.

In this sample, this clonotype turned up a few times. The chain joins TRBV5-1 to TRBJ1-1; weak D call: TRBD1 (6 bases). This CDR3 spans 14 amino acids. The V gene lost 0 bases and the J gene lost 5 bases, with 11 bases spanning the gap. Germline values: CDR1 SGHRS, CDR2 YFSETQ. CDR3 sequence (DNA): TGCGCCAGCAGCTTGGCCAGGGGATGGACTGAAGCTTTCTTT. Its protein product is CASSLARGWTEAFF.